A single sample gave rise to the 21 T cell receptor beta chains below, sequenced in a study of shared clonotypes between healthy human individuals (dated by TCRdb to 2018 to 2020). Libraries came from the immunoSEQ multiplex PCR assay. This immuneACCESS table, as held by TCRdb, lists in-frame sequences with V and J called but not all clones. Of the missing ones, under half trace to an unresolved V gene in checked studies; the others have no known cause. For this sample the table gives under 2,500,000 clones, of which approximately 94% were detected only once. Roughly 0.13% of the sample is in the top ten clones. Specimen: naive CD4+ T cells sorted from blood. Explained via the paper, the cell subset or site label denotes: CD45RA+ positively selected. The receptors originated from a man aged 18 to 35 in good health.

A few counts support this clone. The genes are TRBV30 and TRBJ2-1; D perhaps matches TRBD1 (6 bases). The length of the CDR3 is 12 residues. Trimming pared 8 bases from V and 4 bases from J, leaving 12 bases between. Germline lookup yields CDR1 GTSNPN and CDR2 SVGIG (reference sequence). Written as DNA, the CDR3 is TGTGCCGGACGACAGGAATACAATGAGCAGTTCTTC. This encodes CAGRQEYNEQFF.

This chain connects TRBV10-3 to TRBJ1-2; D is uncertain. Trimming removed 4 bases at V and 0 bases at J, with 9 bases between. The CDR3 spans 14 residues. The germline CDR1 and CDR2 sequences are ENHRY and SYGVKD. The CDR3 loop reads CAISVEGSNYGYTF. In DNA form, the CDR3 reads TGTGCCATCAGTGTAGAGGGTTCTAACTATGGCTACACCTTC.

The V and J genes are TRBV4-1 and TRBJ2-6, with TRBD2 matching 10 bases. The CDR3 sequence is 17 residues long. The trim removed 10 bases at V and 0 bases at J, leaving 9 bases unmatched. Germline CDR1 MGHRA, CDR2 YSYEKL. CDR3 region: CATGTSAELSGANVLTF. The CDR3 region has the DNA TGCGCCACCGGGACTAGCGCTGAACTCTCTGGGGCCAACGTCCTGACTTTC.

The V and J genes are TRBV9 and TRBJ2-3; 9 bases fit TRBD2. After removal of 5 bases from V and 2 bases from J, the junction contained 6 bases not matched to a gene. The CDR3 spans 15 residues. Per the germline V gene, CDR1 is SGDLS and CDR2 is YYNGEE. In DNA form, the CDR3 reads TGTGCCAGCAGTCGTGGCGGGAGGGCCACAGATACGCAGTATTTT. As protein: CASSRGGRATDTQYF.

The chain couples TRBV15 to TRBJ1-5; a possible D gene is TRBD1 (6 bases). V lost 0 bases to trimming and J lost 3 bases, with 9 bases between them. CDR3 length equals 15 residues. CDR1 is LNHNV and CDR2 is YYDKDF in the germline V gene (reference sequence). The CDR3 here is CATSRDRDTNQPQHF. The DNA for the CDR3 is TGTGCCACCAGCAGAGATCGGGACACCAATCAGCCCCAGCATTTT. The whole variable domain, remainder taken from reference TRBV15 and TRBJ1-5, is DAMVIQNPRYQVTQFGKPVTLSCSQTLNHNVMYWYQQKSSQAPKLLFHYYDKDFNNEADTPDNFQSRRPNTSFCFLDIRSPGLGDTAMYLCATSRDRDTNQPQHFGDGTRLSIL.

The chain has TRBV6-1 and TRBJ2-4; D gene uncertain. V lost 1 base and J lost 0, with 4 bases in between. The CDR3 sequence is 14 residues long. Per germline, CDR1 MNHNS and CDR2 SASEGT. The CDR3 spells CASSEDGAKNIQYF. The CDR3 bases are TGTGCCAGCAGTGAAGACGGAGCCAAAAACATTCAGTACTTC.

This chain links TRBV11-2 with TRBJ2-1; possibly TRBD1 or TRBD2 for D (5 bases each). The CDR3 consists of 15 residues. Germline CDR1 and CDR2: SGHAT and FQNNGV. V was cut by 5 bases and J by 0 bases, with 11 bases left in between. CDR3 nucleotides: TGTGCCAGCAGCCTAGCAGGGCCCTCCTACAATGAGCAGTTCTTC. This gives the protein CASSLAGPSYNEQFF.

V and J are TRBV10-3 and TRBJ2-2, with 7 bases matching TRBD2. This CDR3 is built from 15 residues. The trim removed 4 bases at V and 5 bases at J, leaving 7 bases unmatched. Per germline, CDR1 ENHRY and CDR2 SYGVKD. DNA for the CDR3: TGTGCCATCAGTGTTACGGGACTATCTACCGGGGAGCTGTTTTTT. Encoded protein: CAISVTGLSTGELFF.

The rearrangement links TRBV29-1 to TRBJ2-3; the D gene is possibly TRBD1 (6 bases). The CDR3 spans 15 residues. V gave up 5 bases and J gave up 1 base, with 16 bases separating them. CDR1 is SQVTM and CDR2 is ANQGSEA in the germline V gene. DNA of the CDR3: TGCAGCGTTCTGGGGGACACACTCCGCACAGATACGCAGTATTTT. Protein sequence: CSVLGDTLRTDTQYF.

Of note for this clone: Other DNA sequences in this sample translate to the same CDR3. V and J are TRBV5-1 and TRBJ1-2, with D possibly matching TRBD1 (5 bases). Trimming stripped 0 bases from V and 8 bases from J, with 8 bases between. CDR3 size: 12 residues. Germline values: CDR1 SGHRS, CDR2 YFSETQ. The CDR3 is CASSLAGHGYTF. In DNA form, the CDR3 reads TGCGCCAGCAGCTTGGCAGGACACGGCTACACCTTC.

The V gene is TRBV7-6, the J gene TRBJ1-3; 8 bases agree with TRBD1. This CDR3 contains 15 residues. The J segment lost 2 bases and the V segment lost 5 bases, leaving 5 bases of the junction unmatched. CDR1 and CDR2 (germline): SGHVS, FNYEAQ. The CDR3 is CASSSYRGAGNTIYF. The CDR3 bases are TGTGCCAGCAGCAGTTACAGGGGGGCTGGAAACACCATATATTTT.

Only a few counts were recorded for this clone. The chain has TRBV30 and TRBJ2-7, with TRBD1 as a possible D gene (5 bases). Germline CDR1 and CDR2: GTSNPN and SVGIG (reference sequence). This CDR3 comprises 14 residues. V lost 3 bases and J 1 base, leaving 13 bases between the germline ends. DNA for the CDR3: TGTGCCTGGAGGCGAAGGGGCCTATCCTACGAGCAGTACTTC. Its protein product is CAWRRRGLSYEQYF.

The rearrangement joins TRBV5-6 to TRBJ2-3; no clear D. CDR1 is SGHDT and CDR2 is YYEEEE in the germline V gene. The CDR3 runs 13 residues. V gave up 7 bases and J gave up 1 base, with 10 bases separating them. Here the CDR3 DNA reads TGTGCCAGCTGTATACCTGGCACAGATACGCAGTATTTT. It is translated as CASCIPGTDTQYF. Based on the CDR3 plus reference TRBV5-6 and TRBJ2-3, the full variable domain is DAGVTQSPTHLIKTRGQQVTLRCSPKSGHDTVSWYQQALGQGPQFIFQYYEEEERQRGNFPDRFSGHQFPNYSSELNVNALLLGDSALYLCASCIPGTDTQYFGPGTRLTVL.

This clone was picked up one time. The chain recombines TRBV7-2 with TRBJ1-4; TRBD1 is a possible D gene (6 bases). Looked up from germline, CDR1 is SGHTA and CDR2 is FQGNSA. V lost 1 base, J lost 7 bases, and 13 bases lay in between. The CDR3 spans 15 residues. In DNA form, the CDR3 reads TGTGCCAGCAGCTTAGTTTCCCAGGGGAGTGAAAAACTGTTTTTT. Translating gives CASSLVSQGSEKLFF.

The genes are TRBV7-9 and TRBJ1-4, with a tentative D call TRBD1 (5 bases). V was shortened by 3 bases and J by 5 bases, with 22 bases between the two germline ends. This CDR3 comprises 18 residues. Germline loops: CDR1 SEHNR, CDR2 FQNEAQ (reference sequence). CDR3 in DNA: TGTGCCAGCAGCTTGCGGTTCAGTAGAGCAGGGAAAAATGAAAAACTGTTTTTT. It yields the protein CASSLRFSRAGKNEKLFF.

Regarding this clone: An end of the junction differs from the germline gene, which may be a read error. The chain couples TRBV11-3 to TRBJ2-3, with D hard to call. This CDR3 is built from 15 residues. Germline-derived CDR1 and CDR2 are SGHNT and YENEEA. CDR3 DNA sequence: TGTGCCAGTAGCTTAGGTTCCCTTCTCACAGATACGCAGTATTTT. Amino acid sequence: CASSLGSLLTDTQYF.

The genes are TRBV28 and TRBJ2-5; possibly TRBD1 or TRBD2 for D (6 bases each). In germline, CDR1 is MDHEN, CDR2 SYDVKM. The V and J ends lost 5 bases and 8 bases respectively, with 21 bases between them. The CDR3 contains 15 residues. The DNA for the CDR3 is TGTGCCAGCAGTGAAACAGGGAGGAGCCTACGCACCCAGTACTTC. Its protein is CASSETGRSLRTQYF.

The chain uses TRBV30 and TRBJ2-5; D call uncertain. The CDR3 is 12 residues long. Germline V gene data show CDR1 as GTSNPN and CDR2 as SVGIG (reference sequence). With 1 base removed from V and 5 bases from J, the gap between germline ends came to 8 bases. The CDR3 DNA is TGTGCCTGGAGTGCCCCCTCGGAGACCCAGTACTTC. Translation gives CAWSAPSETQYF.

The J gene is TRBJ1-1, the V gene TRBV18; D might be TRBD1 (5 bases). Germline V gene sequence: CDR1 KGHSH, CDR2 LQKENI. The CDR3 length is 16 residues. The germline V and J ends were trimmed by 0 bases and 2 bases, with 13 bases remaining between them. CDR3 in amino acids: CASSPPMGTVNTEAFF. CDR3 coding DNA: TGTGCCAGCTCACCACCCATGGGGACGGTAAACACTGAAGCTTTCTTT. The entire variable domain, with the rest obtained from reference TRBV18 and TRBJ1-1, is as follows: NAGVMQNPRHLVRRRGQEARLRCSPMKGHSHVYWYRQLPEEGLKFMVYLQKENIIDESGMPKERFSAEFPKEGPSILRIQQVVRGDSAAYFCASSPPMGTVNTEAFFGQGTRLTVV.

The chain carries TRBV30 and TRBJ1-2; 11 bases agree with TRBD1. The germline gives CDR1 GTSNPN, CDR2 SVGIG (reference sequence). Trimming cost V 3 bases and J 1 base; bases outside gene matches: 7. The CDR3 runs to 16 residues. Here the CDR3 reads CAWRMGTGGVNYGYTF. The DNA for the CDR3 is TGTGCCTGGAGAATGGGGACAGGGGGAGTTAACTATGGCTACACCTTC.

The CDR3 DNA follows: TGTGCCAGCAGTTACTCGAGCTCTAGGGACGAGCAGTACTTC. Its translation is CASSYSSSRDEQYF. The chain employs TRBV6-6 and TRBJ2-7; unclear D gene. V lost 0 bases and J 5 bases, leaving 11 bases between the germline ends. This CDR3 has 14 amino acids. The germline gives CDR1 MNHNY, CDR2 SVGAGI (reference sequence).